This T cell receptor beta chain comes out of a study of T cell responses to AZD1222 COVID-19 vaccine. Remarks on this clone: The antigen is not known.

Sequencing used immunoSEQ multiplex PCR; TCRdb keeps in-frame clones, though not all of them. Of roughly 99,000 clones listed, under 95% are singletons. Study-wide findings and caveats: Donor demographics were predominantly white British with a female majority; clonal diversity may be underestimated. Repertoires were sampled only after the peak T cell response.

This TCR was sampled from an adult in good health. Sequences were derived from peripheral blood, sampled on day 0 of AZD1222 vaccination.

The CDR3 DNA reads TGCAGCGTTGTTTCAGGAGAAGCTTTCTTT. Protein sequence: CSVVSGEAFF. The rearrangement links TRBV29-1 to TRBJ1-1; D gene unclear. The CDR3 consists of 10 residues. The ends were cut back, 4 bases at V and 8 bases at J, with 8 bases in the middle. The V gene's germline CDR1 is SQVTM and CDR2 ANQGSEA. Full variable domain (remainder filled in from reference TRBV29-1 and TRBJ1-1): SAVISQKPSRDICQRGTSLTIQCQVDSQVTMMFWYRQQPGQSLTLIATANQGSEATYESGFVIDKFPISRPNLTFSTLTVSNMSPEDSSIYLCSVVSGEAFFGQGTRLTVV.